The TCR beta chain under discussion was sequenced for a study of T cell responses to AZD1222 COVID-19 vaccine. With V trimmed by 3 bases and J by 2 bases, 2 bases remained unmatched. The germline V gene encodes CDR1 SGHTA and CDR2 FQGNSA. The CDR3 is 14 amino acids. The assay was immunoSEQ multiplex PCR, and TCRdb's table has in-frame clones only and misses some. Of some 81,000 clones listed, approximately 83% are singletons. The material sequenced was peripheral blood, taken 28 days after the second AZD1222 dose. This rearrangement joins TRBV7-2 to TRBJ2-3, with TRBD2 identical over 7 bases. The sequence was collected from an adult who received the AZD1222 COVID-19 vaccine. CDR3 protein: CASSLGGVTDTQYF. For the CDR3, the DNA is TGTGCCAGCAGCTTGGGGGGGGTCACAGATACGCAGTATTTT.